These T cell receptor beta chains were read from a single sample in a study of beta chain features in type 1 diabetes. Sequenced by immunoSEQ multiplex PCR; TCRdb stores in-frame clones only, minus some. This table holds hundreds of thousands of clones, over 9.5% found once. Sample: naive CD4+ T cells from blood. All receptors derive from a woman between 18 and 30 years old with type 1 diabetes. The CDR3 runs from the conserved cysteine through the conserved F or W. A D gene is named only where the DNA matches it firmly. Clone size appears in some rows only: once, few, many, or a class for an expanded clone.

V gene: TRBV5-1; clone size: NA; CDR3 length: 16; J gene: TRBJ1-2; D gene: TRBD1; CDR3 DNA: TGCGCCAGCAGCTTCGCATCGGGGGACAGCAACTATGGCTACACCTTC; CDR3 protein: CASSFASGDSNYGYTF
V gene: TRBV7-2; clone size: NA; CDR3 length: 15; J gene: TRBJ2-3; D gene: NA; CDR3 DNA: TGTGCCAGCAGCTTTGCCACATTAAGAATCGCTACGCAGTATTTT; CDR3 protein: CASSFATLRIATQYF
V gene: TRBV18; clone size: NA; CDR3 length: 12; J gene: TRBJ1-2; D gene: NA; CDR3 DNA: TGTGCCAGCTCACCCAGGGGAGATGGCTACACCTTC; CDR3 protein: CASSPRGDGYTF
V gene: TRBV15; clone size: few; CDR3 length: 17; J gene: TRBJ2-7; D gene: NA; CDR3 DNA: TGTGCCACCAGCAGAGAAGGAGGGACGTTGAGCTCCTACGAGCAGTACTTC; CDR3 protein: CATSREGGTLSSYEQYF
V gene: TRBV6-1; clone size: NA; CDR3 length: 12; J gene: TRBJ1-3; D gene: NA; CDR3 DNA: TGTGCCAGTACAAGACAGGGAAACACCATATATTTT; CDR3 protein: CASTRQGNTIYF
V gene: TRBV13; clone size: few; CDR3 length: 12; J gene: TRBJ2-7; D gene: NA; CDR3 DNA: TGTGCCAGCAGCGAACGGGGTCCCGAGCAGTACTTC; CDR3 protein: CASSERGPEQYF
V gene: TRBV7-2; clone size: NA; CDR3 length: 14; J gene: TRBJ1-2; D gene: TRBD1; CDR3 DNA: TGTGCCAGCAGCTTTCATGGGACAGCCTATGGCTACACCTTC; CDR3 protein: CASSFHGTAYGYTF
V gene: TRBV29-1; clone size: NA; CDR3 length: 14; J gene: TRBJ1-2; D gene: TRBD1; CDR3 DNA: TGCAGCGTTGGAGTCTCAATCAGGGGGTATGGCTACACCTTC; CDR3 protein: CSVGVSIRGYGYTF
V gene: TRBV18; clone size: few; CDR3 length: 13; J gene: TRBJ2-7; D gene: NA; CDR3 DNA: TGTGCCAGCTCACCCCGGCAGGATGGCGAGCAGTACTTC; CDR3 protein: CASSPRQDGEQYF
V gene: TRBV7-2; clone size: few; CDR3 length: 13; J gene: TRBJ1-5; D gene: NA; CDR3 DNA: TGTGCCAGCAGCCAAAACGGGGTTCAGCCCCAGCATTTT; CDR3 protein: CASSQNGVQPQHF
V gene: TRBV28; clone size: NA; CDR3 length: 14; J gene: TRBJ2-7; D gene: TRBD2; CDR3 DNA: TGTGCCAGCATCTCGGGAGGGGCCAACTACGAGCAGTACTTC; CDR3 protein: CASISGGANYEQYF
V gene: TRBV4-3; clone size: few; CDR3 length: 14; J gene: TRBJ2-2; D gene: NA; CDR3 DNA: TGCGCCAGCAGACCGCGGGCGGGGACCGGGGAGCTGTTTTTT; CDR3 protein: CASRPRAGTGELFF
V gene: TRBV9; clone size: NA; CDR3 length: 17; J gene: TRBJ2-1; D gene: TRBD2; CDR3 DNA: TGTGCCAGCAGCGTAGGGGCTAGCGGGAGCTTAATGAGTGAGCAGTTCTTC; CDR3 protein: CASSVGASGSLMSEQFF
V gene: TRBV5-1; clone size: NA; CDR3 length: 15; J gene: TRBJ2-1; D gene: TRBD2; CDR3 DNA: TGCGCCAGCAGCTTGGGCGGGGGGGCCCCCAATGAGCAGTTCTTC; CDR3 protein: CASSLGGGAPNEQFF
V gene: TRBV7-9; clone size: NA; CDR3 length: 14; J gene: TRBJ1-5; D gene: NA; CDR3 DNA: TGTGCCAGCAGCTTGGGGCAGGGAAGTCAGCCCCAGCATTTT; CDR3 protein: CASSLGQGSQPQHF
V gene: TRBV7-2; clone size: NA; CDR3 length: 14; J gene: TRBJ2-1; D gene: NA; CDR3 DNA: TGTGCCAGCGGTGGAGGGGATGAGTACAATGAGCAGTTCTTC; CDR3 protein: CASGGGDEYNEQFF
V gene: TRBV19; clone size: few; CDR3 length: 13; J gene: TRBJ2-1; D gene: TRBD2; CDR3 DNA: TGTGCCAGTAGTCCCCTAGCGGGAGGGGAGCAGTTCTTC; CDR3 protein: CASSPLAGGEQFF
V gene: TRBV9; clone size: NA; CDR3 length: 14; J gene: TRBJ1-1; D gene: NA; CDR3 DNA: TGTGCCAGCAGCCCCCCCGGGGATGGGACTGAAGCTTTCTTT; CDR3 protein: CASSPPGDGTEAFF